Detailed here is one T cell receptor beta chain. The data stem from a study of T cell changes during pregnancy in multiple sclerosis. The protocol was immunoSEQ multiplex PCR, while the TCRdb copy is restricted to in-frame clones and leaves out a portion. The sample has 47,000 or so clones; around 91% are singletons. CDR1 LNHNV and CDR2 YYDKDF come from the germline V gene (reference sequence). The CDR3 contains 14 residues. Trimming cost V 1 base and J 4 bases, with 7 bases left between them. Source: peripheral blood, taken after pregnancy. The rearrangement joins TRBV15 to TRBJ1-4; no firm D call. The origin of this receptor is a female donor in good health, enrolled as a control in a pregnancy study. In DNA form, the CDR3 reads TGTGCCACCAGCAGAGGGCAGATTAATGAAAAACTGTTTTTT. This gives the protein CATSRGQINEKLFF. The complete variable domain, with remaining parts taken from reference TRBV15 and TRBJ1-4, reads DAMVIQNPRYQVTQFGKPVTLSCSQTLNHNVMYWYQQKSSQAPKLLFHYYDKDFNNEADTPDNFQSRRPNTSFCFLDIRSPGLGDTAMYLCATSRGQINEKLFFGSGTQLSVL.